Listed below are T cell receptor beta chains from one sample, sequenced in a study of cytomegalovirus exposure and HLA in healthy donors. Assay used: immunoSEQ multiplex PCR; TCRdb lists only in-frame clones, some missing. The sample holds 170,000 or so clones, around 80% seen once. The sample taken for sequencing was PBMCs. These receptors were obtained from a male donor in good health and CMV-seropositive. Both conserved end residues are part of each CDR3. The D gene is left open where the match is weak. Not all rows give a size; the values are once, few, many and, for expanded clones, a class.

V gene,clone size,D gene,J gene,CDR3 protein,CDR3 DNA
TRBV5-4,NA,NA,TRBJ2-1,CASSLDRARGNEQFF,TGTGCCAGCAGCTTGGACAGGGCAAGGGGCAATGAGCAGTTCTTC
TRBV2,NA,NA,TRBJ2-3,CATLQGLSTDTQYF,TGTGCCACCCTCCAGGGGTTGAGCACAGATACGCAGTATTTT
TRBV9,NA,TRBD2,TRBJ2-3,CASSTSGAPPDTQYF,TGTGCCAGCAGCACTAGCGGGGCCCCCCCAGATACGCAGTATTTT
TRBV6-1,NA,NA,TRBJ1-5,CASSAARDQPQHF,TGTGCCAGCAGCGCCGCCCGGGATCAGCCCCAGCATTTT
TRBV7-3,once,TRBD2,TRBJ2-3,CASSSLAGGSTDTQYF,TGTGCCAGCAGCTCATTAGCGGGAGGGAGCACAGATACGCAGTATTTT
TRBV4-2,NA,TRBD2,TRBJ2-1,CASRLTSGGENEQFF,TGTGCCAGCAGACTGACTAGCGGTGGCGAGAATGAGCAGTTCTTC
TRBV7-2,NA,TRBD2,TRBJ2-7,CASSSTPGLAYEQYF,TGTGCCAGCAGCTCAACACCGGGACTAGCCTACGAGCAGTACTTC
TRBV5-1,NA,TRBD1,TRBJ2-6,CASSLGQGGSSGANVPTF,TGCGCCAGCAGCTTGGGACAGGGCGGATCCTCTGGGGCCAACGTCCCGACTTTC
TRBV6-5,NA,TRBD1,TRBJ1-2,CASSRDRRNYGYTF,TGTGCCAGCAGTCGGGACAGGCGAAACTATGGCTACACCTTC
TRBV5-1,NA,NA,TRBJ2-7,CASSLGGQGGEQYF,TGCGCCAGCAGCTTGGGTGGCCAGGGGGGCGAGCAGTACTTC
TRBV25-1,NA,NA,TRBJ2-1,CASSETQPGWNNEQFF,TGTGCCAGCAGTGAAACCCAACCGGGGTGGAACAATGAGCAGTTCTTC
TRBV7-9,NA,NA,TRBJ1-3,CSSSLSPSTIYF,TGTTCCAGCAGCTTATCCCCCAGTACCATATATTTT
TRBV21-1,NA,NA,TRBJ2-2,CASSARCTGELFF,TGTGCCAGCAGCGCGAGGTGCACCGGGGAGCTGTTTTTT
TRBV27,NA,NA,TRBJ2-2,CASSWGHNTGELFF,TGTGCCAGCAGTTGGGGACACAACACCGGGGAGCTGTTTTTT
TRBV29-1,NA,TRBD1,TRBJ2-5,CSVDFGTAEETQYF,TGCAGCGTTGACTTCGGGACAGCAGAAGAGACCCAGTACTTC
TRBV6-1,NA,NA,TRBJ2-1,CASSEDADYNEQFF,TGTGCCAGCAGTGAAGACGCGGACTACAATGAGCAGTTCTTC
TRBV15,NA,NA,TRBJ2-7,CATSSPASSVYEQYF,TGTGCCACCAGCTCCCCGGCTAGCTCCGTCTACGAGCAGTACTTC
TRBV29-1,NA,TRBD1,TRBJ2-1,CSVEGGDRVNEQFF,TGCAGCGTTGAAGGGGGGGACAGGGTAAATGAGCAGTTCTTC
TRBV28,NA,NA,TRBJ1-1,CASSLGRNTEAFF,TGTGCCAGCAGTTTAGGCAGGAACACTGAAGCTTTCTTT
TRBV29-1,NA,TRBD1,TRBJ2-5,CSASRAGGGETQYF,TGCAGTGCATCGAGGGCAGGGGGTGGTGAGACCCAGTACTTC
TRBV28,once,NA,TRBJ2-7,CASSLSGRPYEQYF,TGTGCCAGCAGTTTATCAGGGCGCCCCTACGAGCAGTACTTC
TRBV5-8,NA,TRBD1,TRBJ1-5,CASSFRYRQGMYQPQHF,TGTGCCAGCAGCTTTAGGTACCGACAGGGCATGTATCAGCCCCAGCATTTT
TRBV6-1,NA,NA,TRBJ2-1,CASSGIDWDEQFF,TGTGCCAGCAGTGGAATAGACTGGGATGAGCAGTTCTTC
TRBV5-6,NA,TRBD1,TRBJ1-2,CASSLRRTGGSGYTF,TGTGCCAGCAGCCTAAGAAGGACAGGGGGAAGTGGCTACACCTTC
TRBV15,NA,NA,TRBJ2-1,CATSNARISYNEQFF,TGTGCCACCAGCAACGCTAGGATCTCCTACAATGAGCAGTTCTTC
TRBV13,NA,NA,TRBJ1-2,CASRRGQEYYGYTF,TGTGCCAGCAGAAGAGGGCAGGAGTACTATGGCTACACCTTC
TRBV28,NA,TRBD1,TRBJ1-5,CASHVDRGGQPQHF,TGTGCCAGCCACGTGGACAGGGGAGGTCAGCCCCAGCATTTT
TRBV5-6,NA,TRBD1,TRBJ1-2,CASTHGDRGYGYTF,TGTGCCAGCACCCACGGCGACAGGGGCTATGGCTACACCTTC
TRBV30,NA,TRBD2,TRBJ2-7,CAWSGTSGSYEQYF,TGTGCCTGGAGTGGGACTAGCGGGAGTTACGAGCAGTACTTC
TRBV14,NA,TRBD1,TRBJ1-1,CASSLRTGMNTEAFF,TGTGCCAGCAGCCTTAGGACAGGGATGAACACTGAAGCTTTCTTT
TRBV7-9,few,TRBD2,TRBJ2-1,CASSSGTSGTKQFF,TGTGCCAGCAGCTCAGGGACTAGCGGGACTAAGCAGTTCTTC
TRBV5-1,NA,TRBD2,TRBJ2-3,CASRTSGGTDTQYF,TGCGCCAGCCGGACTAGCGGGGGCACAGATACGCAGTATTTT
TRBV14,NA,NA,TRBJ2-3,CASSRGDVSTDTQYF,TGTGCCAGCAGCCGGGGAGACGTGAGCACAGATACGCAGTATTTT
TRBV5-1,NA,NA,TRBJ2-1,CASSLELASYNEQFF,TGCGCCAGCAGCTTGGAACTAGCCTCCTACAATGAGCAGTTCTTC
TRBV27,NA,TRBD1,TRBJ2-5,CASSRDHRGLETQYF,TGTGCCAGCAGTAGGGACCACAGGGGGCTTGAGACCCAGTACTTC
TRBV27,NA,NA,TRBJ2-3,CASAVRPSTDTQYF,TGTGCCAGCGCCGTGCGCCCTAGCACAGATACGCAGTATTTT
TRBV4-1,NA,TRBD1,TRBJ1-1,CASSHDRDRAKAMNTEAFF,TGCGCCAGCAGCCATGACCGGGACAGGGCTAAAGCGATGAACACTGAAGCTTTCTTT
TRBV19,once,NA,TRBJ1-5,CASSIILGGQQPQHF,TGTGCCAGTAGTATTATCCTAGGGGGTCAGCAGCCCCAGCATTTT
TRBV7-3,few,NA,TRBJ1-1,CASSARATSPEAFF,TGTGCCAGCAGCGCCAGGGCGACGTCCCCTGAAGCTTTCTTT
TRBV21-1,few,NA,TRBJ2-1,CASSSKGPSGQLIPNEQFF,TGTGCCAGCAGCTCTAAAGGGCCTAGCGGGCAACTGATACCCAATGAGCAGTTCTTC